Below are 9 T cell receptor beta chains sequenced from a single sample in a study of identical twins. TCRdb called the 5' RACE reads again in MiXCR, with one record for every CDR3 protein. The sample shows about 210,000 distinct CDR3 sequences, approximately 9% of them seen only once. Sequenced input: memory (CD45RO+) T cells sorted from blood. All receptors come from a woman between 18 and 29 years old in good health.

This clonotype was found a few times. The rearrangement links TRBV29-1 to TRBJ2-1; D is perhaps TRBD1 (5 bases). CDR1 is SQVTM and CDR2 is ANQGSEA in the germline V gene. Trimming cost V 4 bases and J 5 bases, with 9 bases left between them. CDR3 length equals 12 residues. The DNA for the CDR3 is TGCAGCGTTGTACAGGCGAACAATGAGCAGTTCTTC. Protein product: CSVVQANNEQFF.

Ten or more counts support this clonotype. The chain has TRBV6-2 or TRBV6-3 and TRBJ1-2; D gene ambiguous. This CDR3 spans 13 amino acids. V was shortened by 3 bases and J by 3 bases, with 8 bases between the two germline ends. CDR1 MNHEY and CDR2 SVGEGT come from the germline V gene. CDR3 sequence reads: CASSYHRDYGYTF. CDR3 in DNA: TGTGCCAGCAGTTATCATCGCGACTATGGCTACACCTTC.

The V and J genes are TRBV5-5 and TRBJ2-7; 7 bases align to TRBD2. The CDR3 totals 14 residues. V shed 1 base, J shed 9 bases, and the junction held 10 bases outside the gene matches. CDR1 and CDR2 from the germline V gene are SGHKS and YYEKEE (reference sequence). CDR3 protein: CASSLRLAEPRQYF. DNA of the CDR3: TGTGCCAGCAGCTTGCGGCTAGCGGAGCCCCGGCAGTACTTC. Full variable domain (missing parts from reference TRBV5-5 and TRBJ2-7): DAGVTQSPTHLIKTRGQQVTLRCSPISGHKSVSWYQQVLGQGPQFIFQYYEKEERGRGNFPDRFSARQFPNYSSELNVNALLLGDSALYLCASSLRLAEPRQYFGPGTRLTVT.

CDR3: CSATLPGGGEQYF. CDR3 coding DNA: TGCAGTGCCACGCTTCCGGGAGGAGGGGAGCAGTACTTC. The chain recombines TRBV20-1 with TRBJ2-7; 7 positions agree with TRBD2. V lost 6 bases to trimming and J lost 7 bases; unmatched junction nucleotides: 12. The CDR3 runs 13 residues. Germline CDR1 DFQATT, CDR2 SNEGSKA (reference sequence).

The rearrangement uses TRBV7-2 and TRBJ2-7; tentative D call: TRBD2 (6 bases). In germline, CDR1 is SGHTA, CDR2 FQGNSA. CDR3 length: 15 amino acids. The V end lost 3 bases, the J end lost 2 bases, and 14 bases lay between the germline ends. CDR3 sequence (DNA): TGTGCCAGCAGCTTCGGGTTAGCGGATACCTACGAGCAGTACTTC. This gives the protein CASSFGLADTYEQYF.

J is TRBJ2-1 and V is TRBV7-9; 8 positions match TRBD1. V was clipped by 5 bases and J by 15 bases; unmatched bases: 6. This CDR3 is built from 11 residues. Per germline, CDR1 SEHNR and CDR2 FQNEAQ (reference sequence). CDR3 loop: CASSAGTGGFF. Written as DNA, the CDR3 is TGTGCCAGCAGCGCCGGGACAGGCGGGTTCTTC.

This clonotype has a count of ten or more. The chain uses TRBV10-3 and TRBJ1-1; D remains ambiguous. V lost 9 bases and J 1 base, leaving 12 bases between the germline ends. CDR1 and CDR2 (germline): ENHRY, SYGVKD. The CDR3 has 13 amino acids. CDR3 sequence (DNA): TGTGCCATTCAAACGGGGAGGAACACTGAAGCTTTCTTT. It translates to CAIQTGRNTEAFF.

The CDR3 nucleotides read TGTGCCAGCAGCTTGGGACAGGGGGGAACCTACGAGCAGTACTTC. This encodes CASSLGQGGTYEQYF. The chain has TRBV7-7 and TRBJ2-7; 11 nucleotides match TRBD1. This CDR3 is 15 amino acids long. Germline CDR1 is SSHAT and CDR2 is FNYEAQ (reference sequence). The J segment lost 2 bases and the V segment lost 3 bases, leaving 3 bases of the junction unmatched.

Only a few counts were recorded for this clonotype. The chain uses TRBV20-1 and TRBJ2-1; 9 nucleotides line up with TRBD2. Germline-derived CDR1 and CDR2 are DFQATT and SNEGSKA (reference sequence). The V and J ends lost 1 base and 4 bases, in that order; junction bases with no gene match: 2. The CDR3 contains 14 residues. The CDR3: CSARGAGGYNEQFF. The CDR3 bases are TGCAGTGCTAGAGGGGCGGGAGGGTACAATGAGCAGTTCTTC.